The rows below give T cell receptor beta chains drawn from one sample of a study of blood T cell repertoires in COVID-19. The table came from immunoSEQ multiplex PCR; TCRdb's copy has only in-frame clones and leaves some out. Of 120,000 or so clones listed, 65% to 85% are singletons. The sequenced sample was peripheral blood. These receptors came from a man aged 65 to 85 with acute or convalescent COVID-19. The CDR3 runs from the conserved cysteine through the conserved F or W. Fields, in order: CDR3 DNA, CDR3 protein, clone size, D gene, J gene, V gene, CDR3 length. D genes are given only for firm matches. Expanded clones are given a class, and other clones once, few, many or no size at all.

cdr3_nt: TGCGCCAGCAGCCCGGGGACAGGGCCAGATACGCAGTATTTT
cdr3_aa: CASSPGTGPDTQYF
clone_size: .
d_call: TRBD1
j_call: TRBJ2-3
v_call: TRBV5-1
cdr3_length: 14

cdr3_nt: TGTGCCATCAGAGCGGGGGGCGGGGCAGATACGCAGTATTTT
cdr3_aa: CAIRAGGGADTQYF
clone_size: .
d_call: TRBD2
j_call: TRBJ2-3
v_call: TRBV10-3
cdr3_length: 14

cdr3_nt: TGTGCCAGCAGTGGAGACAGGACCAGATATGGGGCCAACGTCCTGACTTTC
cdr3_aa: CASSGDRTRYGANVLTF
clone_size: once
d_call: .
j_call: TRBJ2-6
v_call: TRBV2
cdr3_length: 17

cdr3_nt: TGCGCCAGCAGCCCCGGACAGCTGTTGAACACTGAAGCTTTCTTT
cdr3_aa: CASSPGQLLNTEAFF
clone_size: .
d_call: .
j_call: TRBJ1-1
v_call: TRBV5-1
cdr3_length: 15

cdr3_nt: TGTGCCAGCAGCCCCGGAGAGGCTCCTGAAGCTTTCTTT
cdr3_aa: CASSPGEAPEAFF
clone_size: .
d_call: .
j_call: TRBJ1-1
v_call: TRBV7-8
cdr3_length: 13

cdr3_nt: TGCGCCAGCAGCGAACCGGGACAGGGGGAGCTGTTTTTT
cdr3_aa: CASSEPGQGELFF
clone_size: .
d_call: TRBD1
j_call: TRBJ2-2
v_call: TRBV5-1
cdr3_length: 13

cdr3_nt: TGCGCCAGCAGCCCGGGACTAGCGGGGGGCCCATCCTACAATGAGCAGTTCTTC
cdr3_aa: CASSPGLAGGPSYNEQFF
clone_size: .
d_call: TRBD2
j_call: TRBJ2-1
v_call: TRBV5-1
cdr3_length: 18

cdr3_nt: TGTGCCAGCAGGGGTCGACTGGGGCCCTACGAGCAGTACTTC
cdr3_aa: CASRGRLGPYEQYF
clone_size: .
d_call: .
j_call: TRBJ2-7
v_call: TRBV6-5
cdr3_length: 14

cdr3_nt: TGTGCCAGCAGCCAGGGCACGGGGGGCCGGAGCACAGATACGCAGTATTTT
cdr3_aa: CASSQGTGGRSTDTQYF
clone_size: .
d_call: .
j_call: TRBJ2-3
v_call: TRBV3-1/TRBV3-2
cdr3_length: 17

cdr3_nt: TGCGCCAGCAGCTCCGGGACTGGGGGGTGGCTGTTTTTT
cdr3_aa: CASSSGTGGWLFF
clone_size: .
d_call: .
j_call: TRBJ1-4
v_call: TRBV5-1
cdr3_length: 13

cdr3_nt: TGTGCCAGCAGCTTTCTATCGGCCGGGGGGGCCGCACGAGATACGCAGTATTTT
cdr3_aa: CASSFLSAGGAARDTQYF
clone_size: .
d_call: TRBD2
j_call: TRBJ2-3
v_call: TRBV28
cdr3_length: 18

cdr3_nt: TGTGCCAGCTCAGGGCCTAATGAAAAACTGTTTTTT
cdr3_aa: CASSGPNEKLFF
clone_size: .
d_call: .
j_call: TRBJ1-4
v_call: TRBV18
cdr3_length: 12

cdr3_nt: TGTGCCTGGCGACGGGGCACAGATACGCAGTATTTT
cdr3_aa: CAWRRGTDTQYF
clone_size: .
d_call: .
j_call: TRBJ2-3
v_call: TRBV30
cdr3_length: 12

cdr3_nt: TGTGCCAGCAGCTTCTCGGGGTTGAGGGAAGAGACCCAGTACTTC
cdr3_aa: CASSFSGLREETQYF
clone_size: .
d_call: .
j_call: TRBJ2-5
v_call: TRBV7-9
cdr3_length: 15

cdr3_nt: TGTGCCAGCAGCTTTTCGGACAGTTATAGCAATCAGCCCCAGCATTTT
cdr3_aa: CASSFSDSYSNQPQHF
clone_size: .
d_call: .
j_call: TRBJ1-5
v_call: TRBV7-9
cdr3_length: 16

cdr3_nt: TGCGCCAGCAGCTCAACAGGGGCGCGGGGAACTGAAGCTTTCTTT
cdr3_aa: CASSSTGARGTEAFF
clone_size: .
d_call: TRBD1
j_call: TRBJ1-1
v_call: TRBV5-1
cdr3_length: 15

cdr3_nt: TGTGCCAGTGGCCCCGGACAGGGTAACACTGAAGCTTTCTTT
cdr3_aa: CASGPGQGNTEAFF
clone_size: .
d_call: TRBD1
j_call: TRBJ1-1
v_call: TRBV7-9
cdr3_length: 14

cdr3_nt: TGTGCCACCAGTGATCCCAGGGGGAAGCAGTACTTC
cdr3_aa: CATSDPRGKQYF
clone_size: .
d_call: TRBD1
j_call: TRBJ2-7
v_call: TRBV24-1
cdr3_length: 12

cdr3_nt: TGTGCCAGCAGCCGGGGACAGGGATCATCACCCCTCCACTTT
cdr3_aa: CASSRGQGSSPLHF
clone_size: .
d_call: TRBD1
j_call: TRBJ1-6
v_call: TRBV7-3
cdr3_length: 14

cdr3_nt: TGTGCCAGCTCACCAGGGACTCGTAGCACAGATACGCAGTATTTT
cdr3_aa: CASSPGTRSTDTQYF
clone_size: .
d_call: .
j_call: TRBJ2-3
v_call: TRBV18
cdr3_length: 15

cdr3_nt: TGTGCCAGCCTTAGGTGGGCAGGGGCTGGGGCCAACGTCCTGACTTTC
cdr3_aa: CASLRWAGAGANVLTF
clone_size: .
d_call: .
j_call: TRBJ2-6
v_call: TRBV7-9
cdr3_length: 16

cdr3_nt: TGTGCCAGCAGTTCCCAGGGCAGGGAGGCAGATACGCAGTATTTT
cdr3_aa: CASSSQGREADTQYF
clone_size: .
d_call: .
j_call: TRBJ2-3
v_call: TRBV27
cdr3_length: 15

cdr3_nt: TGCGCCAGCAGCTTGACCACAGGGTCCCTTTACAATGAGCAGTTCTTC
cdr3_aa: CASSLTTGSLYNEQFF
clone_size: .
d_call: .
j_call: TRBJ2-1
v_call: TRBV5-1
cdr3_length: 16

cdr3_nt: TGTGCCAGCAGTTTTTCTAGCGGACCTTACAATGAGCAGTTCTTC
cdr3_aa: CASSFSSGPYNEQFF
clone_size: .
d_call: TRBD2
j_call: TRBJ2-1
v_call: TRBV6-5
cdr3_length: 15

cdr3_nt: TGTGCCAGCAGCGGATCCGGGACAGTCAACACTGAAGCTTTCTTT
cdr3_aa: CASSGSGTVNTEAFF
clone_size: .
d_call: TRBD1
j_call: TRBJ1-1
v_call: TRBV9
cdr3_length: 15

cdr3_nt: TGCGCCAGCAGCCAAGTCGCAGGCCTCAACACTGAAGCTTTCTTT
cdr3_aa: CASSQVAGLNTEAFF
clone_size: .
d_call: .
j_call: TRBJ1-1
v_call: TRBV4-1
cdr3_length: 15

cdr3_nt: TGTGCCAGCAGCCAAGATGCGCGGGGCGGCGCCCAGTACTTC
cdr3_aa: CASSQDARGGAQYF
clone_size: .
d_call: .
j_call: TRBJ2-5
v_call: TRBV3-1/TRBV3-2
cdr3_length: 14

cdr3_nt: TGTGCCAGCAGTCCACAGGGGGCTGGGATGAACACTGAAGCTTTCTTT
cdr3_aa: CASSPQGAGMNTEAFF
clone_size: .
d_call: TRBD1
j_call: TRBJ1-1
v_call: TRBV28
cdr3_length: 16

cdr3_nt: TGTGCCAGCAGTGAAGGTTCGGGGTCCACAGATACGCAGTATTTT
cdr3_aa: CASSEGSGSTDTQYF
clone_size: once
d_call: .
j_call: TRBJ2-3
v_call: TRBV6-1
cdr3_length: 15

cdr3_nt: TGTGCCAGCAGCACCGGGACAGGGGTGGGCTACACCTTC
cdr3_aa: CASSTGTGVGYTF
clone_size: .
d_call: TRBD1
j_call: TRBJ1-2
v_call: TRBV7-2
cdr3_length: 13

cdr3_nt: TGTGCCAGCAGCCCGCGAGGCACGACTAGCACAGATACGCAGTATTTT
cdr3_aa: CASSPRGTTSTDTQYF
clone_size: .
d_call: .
j_call: TRBJ2-3
v_call: TRBV7-9
cdr3_length: 16

cdr3_nt: TGCGCCAGCAGCCAAACAGCCGGGGCCAACGTCCTGACTTTC
cdr3_aa: CASSQTAGANVLTF
clone_size: once
d_call: .
j_call: TRBJ2-6
v_call: TRBV4-1
cdr3_length: 14

cdr3_nt: TGCAGCGTTGGCCCGGACAGGGGGCTCATTGGCGAGCAGTACTTC
cdr3_aa: CSVGPDRGLIGEQYF
clone_size: .
d_call: TRBD1
j_call: TRBJ2-7
v_call: TRBV29-1
cdr3_length: 15

cdr3_nt: TGTGCCAGTAGTATACCGGGGAGCAATCAGCCCCAGCATTTT
cdr3_aa: CASSIPGSNQPQHF
clone_size: .
d_call: .
j_call: TRBJ1-5
v_call: TRBV19
cdr3_length: 14

cdr3_nt: TGTGCCAGCAGCCTTCGAGCAGGCAATGAGCAGTTCTTC
cdr3_aa: CASSLRAGNEQFF
clone_size: once
d_call: .
j_call: TRBJ2-1
v_call: TRBV12-3/TRBV12-4
cdr3_length: 13

cdr3_nt: TGTGCCAGTAAGACATACCTTAGCAATCAGCCCCAGCATTTT
cdr3_aa: CASKTYLSNQPQHF
clone_size: once
d_call: .
j_call: TRBJ1-5
v_call: TRBV28
cdr3_length: 14

cdr3_nt: TGTGCCAGCCGGAAGCCAGGGCCGAACTACGAGCAGTACTTC
cdr3_aa: CASRKPGPNYEQYF
clone_size: .
d_call: .
j_call: TRBJ2-7
v_call: TRBV28
cdr3_length: 14

cdr3_nt: TGTGCCAGCAGCTCCCGGGCAATCGGGGGGAGGGGCACAGATACGCAGTATTTT
cdr3_aa: CASSSRAIGGRGTDTQYF
clone_size: .
d_call: TRBD2
j_call: TRBJ2-3
v_call: TRBV7-2
cdr3_length: 18

cdr3_nt: TGTGCCCTCGGTGAGGGCAGCAATCAGCCCCAGCATTTT
cdr3_aa: CALGEGSNQPQHF
clone_size: .
d_call: .
j_call: TRBJ1-5
v_call: TRBV28
cdr3_length: 13

cdr3_nt: TGTGCCAGCAGCCTGTCACAGCCGCCCCAGCATTTT
cdr3_aa: CASSLSQPPQHF
clone_size: .
d_call: .
j_call: TRBJ1-5
v_call: TRBV2
cdr3_length: 12

cdr3_nt: TGTGCCAGCAGTGTGAGCGGGGCCACAGATACGCAGTATTTT
cdr3_aa: CASSVSGATDTQYF
clone_size: .
d_call: TRBD2
j_call: TRBJ2-3
v_call: TRBV2
cdr3_length: 14

cdr3_nt: TGTGCCAGTAGTGACAGGGGTTTGGGGCACTACGAGCAGTACTTC
cdr3_aa: CASSDRGLGHYEQYF
clone_size: .
d_call: TRBD1
j_call: TRBJ2-7
v_call: TRBV19
cdr3_length: 15

cdr3_nt: TGTGCCAGCAGAACAGGGGTGAGGAACACCGGGGAGCTGTTTTTT
cdr3_aa: CASRTGVRNTGELFF
clone_size: .
d_call: TRBD1
j_call: TRBJ2-2
v_call: TRBV6-5
cdr3_length: 15

cdr3_nt: TGTGCCAGCGCACGGGACAACTATAATTCACCCCTCCACTTT
cdr3_aa: CASARDNYNSPLHF
clone_size: few
d_call: .
j_call: TRBJ1-6
v_call: TRBV18
cdr3_length: 14

cdr3_nt: TGTGCCAGCTCCCCCTGGGAGGGGGTCGAAAAACTGTTTTTT
cdr3_aa: CASSPWEGVEKLFF
clone_size: .
d_call: .
j_call: TRBJ1-4
v_call: TRBV18
cdr3_length: 14

cdr3_nt: TGCGCCAGCAGTTGGACACACAGCACAGATACGCAGTATTTT
cdr3_aa: CASSWTHSTDTQYF
clone_size: many
d_call: .
j_call: TRBJ2-3
v_call: TRBV5-1
cdr3_length: 14

cdr3_nt: TGTGCCAGCGTCGAGCGACCAAACACCGGGGAGCTGTTTTTT
cdr3_aa: CASVERPNTGELFF
clone_size: .
d_call: .
j_call: TRBJ2-2
v_call: TRBV5-4
cdr3_length: 14

cdr3_nt: TGTGCCTGGGACTCCGGGACATTCTACAATGAGCAGTTCTTC
cdr3_aa: CAWDSGTFYNEQFF
clone_size: .
d_call: .
j_call: TRBJ2-1
v_call: TRBV30
cdr3_length: 14

cdr3_nt: TGTGCCTCTCTTATGCGCACTGAAGCTTTCTTT
cdr3_aa: CASLMRTEAFF
clone_size: .
d_call: .
j_call: TRBJ1-1
v_call: TRBV30
cdr3_length: 11

cdr3_nt: TGTGCCAGCAGCCAAGATCGGAAAGCGGGGCCTGACAATGAGCAGTTCTTC
cdr3_aa: CASSQDRKAGPDNEQFF
clone_size: once
d_call: TRBD2
j_call: TRBJ2-1
v_call: TRBV14
cdr3_length: 17

cdr3_nt: TGTGCCAGCAGCTTTTCTGCAGTACCCCCTGAAGCTTTCTTT
cdr3_aa: CASSFSAVPPEAFF
clone_size: .
d_call: .
j_call: TRBJ1-1
v_call: TRBV7-9
cdr3_length: 14

cdr3_nt: TGTGCCAGCAGCTATCAAACAGGGGAGAGCACTGAAGCTTTCTTT
cdr3_aa: CASSYQTGESTEAFF
clone_size: .
d_call: TRBD1
j_call: TRBJ1-1
v_call: TRBV9
cdr3_length: 15